The 25 T cell receptor beta chains below were found in one sample sequenced in a study of blood T cell repertoires in COVID-19. Measured with immunoSEQ multiplex PCR; TCRdb has only the in-frame clones, and not every one. The sample lists hundreds of thousands of clones, around nine tenths occurring once. Sequencing was carried out using peripheral blood. The origin of the receptors is a woman aged 60 to 75 who had recovered from COVID-19.

This rearrangement joins TRBV28 to TRBJ1-2; 7 bases are shared with TRBD1. J lost 4 bases, V lost 6 bases, and 5 bases had no gene match. CDR1 is MDHEN, CDR2 SYDVKM, per germline. This CDR3 contains 13 residues. The CDR3 DNA is TGTGCCAGCAGGCCGGGACAGAGCTATGGCTACACCTTC. Amino acid sequence: CASRPGQSYGYTF.

The gene calls are TRBV9 and TRBJ2-3; 13 bases fit TRBD2. V was clipped by 4 bases and J by 3 bases; unmatched bases: 8. Germline-derived CDR1 and CDR2 are SGDLS and YYNGEE. This CDR3 is built from 17 residues. The CDR3: CASSPTSGGAATDTQYF. Here the CDR3 DNA reads TGTGCCAGCAGCCCTACTAGCGGGGGGGCCGCGACAGATACGCAGTATTTT.

The rearrangement links TRBV28 to TRBJ2-7, with 8 bases aligning to TRBD2. Per germline, CDR1 MDHEN and CDR2 SYDVKM. The CDR3 spans 15 residues. V was pared by 1 base and J by 1 base, with 3 bases of the junction left unmatched. The CDR3: CASSLLAGPSYEQYF. Written as DNA, the CDR3 is TGTGCCAGCAGTTTATTAGCGGGGCCTTCCTACGAGCAGTACTTC.

This clone was observed a single time. In nucleotides, the CDR3 is TGTGCCAGCAGTTCCTCAGGGACTGAAGCTTTCTTT. It specifies CASSSSGTEAFF. The V call is TRBV12-3 or TRBV12-4, the J call TRBJ1-1; D is perhaps TRBD1 (5 bases). The CDR3 sequence is 12 residues long. V was clipped by 4 bases and J by 5 bases, with 8 bases between them.

This chain connects TRBV7-2 to TRBJ1-3; the D is unclear. V lost 6 bases, J lost 2 bases, and 8 bases lay in between. The CDR3 is 13 residues long. Germline V gives CDR1 SGHTA, CDR2 FQGNSA. The CDR3 nucleotides read TGTGCCAGCAGGCCCGGGGCTGGAAACACCATATATTTT. This gives the protein CASRPGAGNTIYF.

The chain is built from TRBV5-5 and TRBJ1-2; 9 nucleotides agree with TRBD1. Per germline, CDR1 SGHKS and CDR2 YYEKEE (reference sequence). This CDR3 is 14 amino acids long. With 4 bases clipped from V and 4 bases from J, the junction kept 5 bases outside the gene matches. CDR3 in DNA: TGTGCCAGCAGCCTGACACAGGGGGCCTATGGCTACACCTTC. Encoded protein: CASSLTQGAYGYTF.

This clone occurred a few times. V is TRBV19 and J is TRBJ2-2; 15 positions agree with TRBD2. CDR3 size: 21 residues. Germline CDR1 LNHDA, CDR2 SQIVND (reference sequence). Trimming took 6 bases from V and 4 from J; bases not matched to a gene: 18. The CDR3 protein is CASRTYPGTGLAGGATGELFF. CDR3 DNA sequence: TGTGCCAGTAGAACCTACCCCGGGACAGGACTAGCGGGGGGGGCCACCGGGGAGCTGTTTTTT.

The V and J genes are TRBV7-9 and TRBJ2-3, with 9 bases identical to TRBD2. Losses at the gene ends were 1 base for V and 5 bases for J; bases not matched to a gene: 4. Looked up from germline, CDR1 is SEHNR and CDR2 is FQNEAQ (reference sequence). CDR3 length: 15 amino acids. CDR3 bases: TGTGCCAGCAGCTTAGTAGCGGGGGAAGGAGATACGCAGTATTTT. This encodes CASSLVAGEGDTQYF.

This sequence joins TRBV7-3 and TRBJ2-3; 10 positions agree with TRBD1. Germline lookup yields CDR1 SGHTA and CDR2 FQGTGA. The CDR3 contains 16 residues. J lost 3 bases, V lost 5 bases, and 8 bases had no gene match. The CDR3: CASSRVRTGGTDTQYF. The CDR3 nucleotides read TGTGCCAGCAGCCGGGTCCGGACAGGGGGGACAGATACGCAGTATTTT.

The chain combines TRBV6-9 with TRBJ1-5, with a tentative D call TRBD1 (6 bases). CDR1 is MNHGY and CDR2 is SVAAGI in the germline V gene. The V end lost 8 bases, the J end lost 7 bases, and 12 bases lay between the germline ends. This CDR3 contains 12 residues. CDR3: CASPGGGQPQHF. The CDR3 region has the DNA TGTGCCAGCCCCGGGGGGGGCCAGCCCCAGCATTTT.

This clone was observed a single time. The genes are TRBV21-1 and TRBJ2-5; TRBD2 is the table's D call, not checked against the DNA. TRBV21-1 is noted as a pseudogene. This CDR3 contains 16 residues. CDR3 residues: CASSKDSGGTVETQYF. The CDR3 nucleotides are TGTGCCAGCAGCAAAGATTCTGGGGGGACGGTTGAGACCCAGTACTTC.

V usage is TRBV11-2 and J usage is TRBJ1-1; D uncertain. The ends were cut back, 4 bases at V and 5 bases at J, with 14 bases in the middle. Per the germline V gene, CDR1 is SGHAT and CDR2 is FQNNGV. This CDR3 is built from 14 residues. The CDR3 DNA follows: TGTGCCAGCAGCTCTTTGATACTCTCTACTGAAGCTTTCTTT. Protein product: CASSSLILSTEAFF.

The J gene is TRBJ1-1, the V gene TRBV15; D possibly corresponds to TRBD1 (5 bases). V was shortened by 8 bases and J by 4 bases, with 14 bases between the two germline ends. CDR1 and CDR2 (germline): LNHNV, YYDKDF (reference sequence). The CDR3 length is 13 residues. CDR3 region: CATGRGGGTEAFF. The DNA for the CDR3 is TGTGCCACCGGCCGGGGGGGAGGCACTGAAGCTTTCTTT.

This chain joins TRBV2 and TRBJ1-1, with 11 bases that match TRBD1. J gave up 6 bases and V 6 bases, and 9 bases lay outside the gene matches. The germline gives CDR1 SNHLY, CDR2 FYNNEI. The CDR3 totals 15 residues. The CDR3 coding sequence is TGTGCCAGCAGGGATACCGGGACAGGGGGGGCTGAAGCTTTCTTT. As protein: CASRDTGTGGAEAFF. Full variable domain (rest looked up from reference TRBV2 and TRBJ1-1): EPEVTQTPSHQVTQMGQEVILRCVPISNHLYFYWYRQILGQKVEFLVSFYNNEISEKSEIFDDQFSVERPDGSNFTLKIRSTKLEDSAMYFCASRDTGTGGAEAFFGQGTRLTVV.

V is TRBV29-1 and J is TRBJ1-4; TRBD1 aligns across 7 bases. The CDR3 runs 17 residues. Germline loops: CDR1 SQVTM, CDR2 ANQGSEA. V lost 8 bases, J lost 4 bases, and 19 bases stayed unmatched. Here the CDR3 DNA reads TGCAGCACTCACCCGGGACAGCCCCCGGGAAGTAATGAAAAACTGTTTTTT. The encoded protein is CSTHPGQPPGSNEKLFF. The full variable domain, completed using reference TRBV29-1 and TRBJ1-4, is SAVISQKPSRDICQRGTSLTIQCQVDSQVTMMFWYRQQPGQSLTLIATANQGSEATYESGFVIDKFPISRPNLTFSTLTVSNMSPEDSSIYLCSTHPGQPPGSNEKLFFGSGTQLSVL.

V is TRBV28 and J is TRBJ2-1; 12 bases match TRBD1. The junction had 10 bases not matched to a gene; V was cut back by 3 bases and J by 7 bases. In germline, CDR1 is MDHEN, CDR2 SYDVKM. This CDR3 has 17 residues. CDR3 DNA sequence: TGTGCCAGCAGTTTCCCACTTAGGGACAGGGGGCCTAATGAGCAGTTCTTC. Its protein is CASSFPLRDRGPNEQFF. The full variable domain, its missing parts supplied by reference TRBV28 and TRBJ2-1, is DVKVTQSSRYLVKRTGEKVFLECVQDMDHENMFWYRQDPGLGLRLIYFSYDVKMKEKGDIPEGYSVSREKKERFSLILESASTNQTSMYLCASSFPLRDRGPNEQFFGPGTRLTVL.

This clone was counted once. The V and J genes are TRBV9 and TRBJ2-3, with no clear D. The CDR3 extends over 12 amino acids. Germline V gives CDR1 SGDLS, CDR2 YYNGEE. The V and J ends lost 3 bases and 6 bases respectively, with 8 bases between them. The CDR3 DNA sequence: TGTGCCAGCAGCGATTTTCTGGATACGCAGTATTTT. Encoded protein: CASSDFLDTQYF.

The chain has TRBV18 and TRBJ2-1; D not certain. V lost 3 bases to trimming and J lost 10 bases, with 13 bases between them. CDR3 length: 13 amino acids. CDR1 KGHSH and CDR2 LQKENI come from the germline V gene. CDR3 coding DNA: TGTGCCAGCTCACCTCTCGAGCGTTGGGAGCAGTTCTTC. Translated: CASSPLERWEQFF.

The rearrangement uses TRBV3-1 (or the pseudogene TRBV3-2) and TRBJ2-1; 7 bases match TRBD1. Germline values: CDR1 LGHDT, CDR2 YNNKEL (reference sequence). This CDR3 has 18 residues. The V gene end was trimmed by 5 bases and the J gene end by 0 bases; junction bases not matched to a gene: 13. CDR3 DNA sequence: TGTGCCAGCAGCATTCGCTACCAGGGGGTAAGCTCCTACAATGAGCAGTTCTTC. It encodes CASSIRYQGVSSYNEQFF.

V usage is TRBV2 and J usage is TRBJ2-3; 7 nucleotides align to TRBD1. The ends lost 6 bases at V and 2 bases at J; junction bases unmatched: 8. CDR1 and CDR2 from the germline V gene are SNHLY and FYNNEI. CDR3 length: 15 residues. The CDR3 nucleotides read TGTGCCAGCAGCATTGGACAGGTGATCACAGATACGCAGTATTTT. Protein: CASSIGQVITDTQYF.

This rearrangement joins TRBV7-3 to TRBJ2-7; D gene unclear. The CDR3 covers 12 residues. Germline V CDR1 and CDR2: SGHTA, FQGTGA. V shed 4 bases and J shed 2 bases, with 6 bases lying between them. CDR3 nucleotides: TGTGCCAGCAGCTCCACGGCCTACGAGCAGTACTTC. Protein: CASSSTAYEQYF.

This chain links TRBV6-5 with TRBJ1-1; 7 positions agree with TRBD1. The CDR3 extends over 15 amino acids. With 6 bases clipped from V and 11 bases from J, the junction kept 18 bases outside the gene matches. Germline CDR1 MNHEY, CDR2 SVGAGI. The CDR3 region is CASRHPDRPTLRAFF. The DNA of the CDR3 is TGTGCCAGCAGGCACCCGGACAGGCCTACCTTACGGGCTTTCTTT.

The rearrangement links TRBV11-2 to TRBJ2-5; TRBD2 aligns across 7 bases. The CDR3 sequence is 15 residues long. Germline CDR1 reads SGHAT; CDR2 reads FQNNGV. V was pared by 6 bases and J by 1 base, with 8 bases of the junction left unmatched. For the CDR3, the DNA is TGTGCCAGCAGTCGTTCCTGGGGGGGCCAAGAGACCCAGTACTTC. Its protein product is CASSRSWGGQETQYF.

The rearrangement links TRBV24-1 to TRBJ2-7; TRBD2 might be the D (6 bases). The CDR3 is 12 residues long. Trimming removed 3 bases at V and 6 bases at J, with 8 bases between. From germline, CDR1 is KGHDR and CDR2 SFDVKD. The CDR3 DNA is TGTGCCACCAGTGATGTCGGGGGCGAGCAGTACTTC. It is translated as CATSDVGGEQYF.

CDR3 amino acids: CASSRTSGFQETQYF. The CDR3 DNA is TGTGCCAGCAGTCGGACTAGCGGGTTTCAAGAGACCCAGTACTTC. The V and J genes are TRBV2 and TRBJ2-5, with 11 positions matching TRBD2. This CDR3 spans 15 amino acids. The germline CDR1 and CDR2 sequences are SNHLY and FYNNEI. J was trimmed by 2 bases and V by 5 bases; bases with no gene match: 4.